This record looks at one T cell receptor beta chain sequence and its context. Antigen: not known. The PCR had 60 Vbeta and 13 Jbeta primers. Assay: immunoSEQ multiplex PCR; the TCRdb copy retains only in-frame clones and omits some. The table lists a few hundred thousand clones, approximately 80% of them singletons. This specimen comes from a study of cytomegalovirus exposure and HLA in healthy donors. Study-wide findings and caveats: Roughly uniform depth of sequencing across donors was assumed in presence/absence analyses. Looking again later, the authors saw that most CMV-associated TCR beta chains seemed HLA-restricted. As a later analysis showed, a missense DCLRE1C variant was linked to trimming of TCR beta V- and J-genes. In all likelihood, a cluster of highly shared sequence variants was a sequencing artifact.

The CDR3 runs 13 residues. Trimming shortened V by 1 base and J by 2 bases, and 5 bases separated the two germline ends. Germline CDR1 is SGHAT and CDR2 is FQNNGV. The rearrangement joins TRBV11-2 to TRBJ1-2, with D possibly TRBD1 on 5 matching bases. The sequence derives from a girl aged 5 to 17 in good health and CMV-seronegative. Sequencing input: PBMCs. The CDR3 nucleotides read TGTGCCAGCAGCTTAGCAGGGAACTATGGCTACACCTTC. It specifies CASSLAGNYGYTF.